This T cell receptor (beta chain) is from a study of blood T cell repertoires in COVID-19. Per the original methods: Reference gene primer amplification in the assay estimated nucleated cell counts. Profiled with immunoSEQ multiplex PCR; TCRdb holds only in-frame clones, not every one. The D gene and trimming were derived from the DNA, and the V and J assignments and clone size from that table. Counted here are about 200,000 clones, 92% occurring once; the ten biggest clones make up approximately 1.2%. The CDR3 is made up of 16 amino acids. Trimming took off 1 base at V and 1 base at J, with 13 bases between the two ends. CDR1 is MGHRA and CDR2 is YSYEKL in the germline V gene.

The V gene is TRBV4-1, the J gene TRBJ1-2, with D perhaps matching TRBD1 (5 bases). The receptor's source is a man aged 25 to 40 with acute or convalescent COVID-19. The specimen sequenced was peripheral blood. The DNA for the CDR3 is TGCGCCAGCAGCCAAGTTGAAACAGGTTATAACTATGGCTACACCTTC. Its translation is CASSQVETGYNYGYTF.